This entry describes one T cell receptor (beta chain). This clonotype was observed a few times. Its antigen specificity is not known. No qualities accompany the bases; no much larger clone lies one base away. This record belongs to a study of response to subunit inactivated influenza vaccine (dated by TCRdb to between 2018 and 2020). Broadly, across the study: To follow how T cells responded to a trivalent subunit inactivated influenza vaccine, the researchers relied on deep quantitative profiling of the T cell receptor repertoire. What the research found in general, with its limitations: According to the authors, only a limited number of new T cells may be recruited by each seasonal influenza vaccination.

The library was produced with RT-PCR. The reads were generated on an Illumina HiSeq 2500. TCRdb cleaned the public reads at Q25 with fastp, built clones with MiXCR and kept in-frame beta chains. Entries that share a CDR3 protein sequence are merged under the most common genes and DNA. This sample is represented by roughly 790,000 distinct CDR3 sequences; 21% of them were singletons. The top ten clonotypes cover 10% of the sample. The CDR3 sequence holds 15 residues, the cysteine and phenylalanine included. Of all the DNA, just the CDR3 is kept, 45 bases in frame from base 1. V is reduced by 4 bases and J by 6 bases, leaving a spacing of 18 bases between them. In the germline V gene (reference sequence), CDR1 corresponds to LNHNV and CDR2 to YYDKDF.

This clonotype was sampled from a middle-aged man who received an inactivated influenza vaccine. Donor details come from another sample of the same person, matched by shared clones. Sequences were derived from PBMCs from blood, sampled roughly 5 days after vaccination. This sequence uses TRBV15 and TRBJ1-1; the D gene is possibly TRBD1, with 6 bases matching. The nucleotide sequence is TGTGCCACCAGCAAACGAGGGGGAACAGTGGCTGAAGCTTTCTTT. It codes for CATSKRGGTVAEAFF.